These T cell receptor beta chains were read from a single sample in a study of T cells in Graves' hyperthyroidism and ophthalmopathy. TCRdb re-called the multiplex PCR reads through MiXCR, storing one row per CDR3 protein. The profile shows roughly 300,000 distinct CDR3 sequences, around 13% of them singletons. What was sequenced was blood. Receptors were obtained from a woman in her twenties or thirties with Graves' hyperthyroidism. The CDR3 runs from the conserved cysteine through the conserved F or W. Each record gives: CDR3 protein, CDR3 DNA, J gene, V gene, CDR3 length, clone size, D gene. D genes are given only for firm matches. Clone size is stated in some rows and not others, as once, few, many or a class when expanded.

CDR3: CSAGQGGQETQYF
DNA: TGCAGCGCTGGACAGGGTGGACAAGAGACCCAGTACTTC
J: TRBJ2-5
V: TRBV29-1
length: 13
size: few
D: TRBD1

CDR3: CASSFQGGRLGETQYF
DNA: TGTGCCAGCAGTTTTCAGGGCGGAAGACTCGGGGAGACCCAGTACTTC
J: TRBJ2-5
V: TRBV12-3/TRBV12-4
length: 16
size: many
D: .

CDR3: CASSPIAGGDTGELFF
DNA: TGTGCCAGCAGCCCAATAGCGGGAGGTGACACCGGGGAGCTGTTTTTT
J: TRBJ2-2
V: TRBV5-6
length: 16
size: .
D: TRBD2

CDR3: CASSSPPKASGRNTEAFF
DNA: TGTGCCAGTAGTAGCCCCCCTAAAGCCAGCGGGAGGAACACTGAAGCTTTCTTT
J: TRBJ1-1
V: TRBV19
length: 18
size: many
D: .

CDR3: CASSRYERGNTIYF
DNA: TGTGCCAGCAGCCGTTACGAACGGGGAAACACCATATATTTT
J: TRBJ1-3
V: TRBV3-1
length: 14
size: .
D: .

CDR3: CASSTSQRGTGNNQYF
DNA: TGTGCCAGCAGCACGAGCCAGAGGGGGACAGGGAATAACCAGTACTTC
J: TRBJ2-5
V: TRBV13
length: 16
size: .
D: TRBD1

CDR3: CASSLVSGTANTEAFF
DNA: TGTGCCAGCAGCTTGGTCTCCGGGACGGCGAACACTGAAGCTTTCTTT
J: TRBJ1-1
V: TRBV5-6
length: 16
size: .
D: .

CDR3: CASSYSATGSYEQYF
DNA: TGTGCCAGCAGTTACTCCGCGACGGGATCCTACGAGCAGTACTTC
J: TRBJ2-7
V: TRBV6-2/TRBV6-3
length: 15
size: many
D: .

CDR3: CAISPFGGKGNEQFF
DNA: TGTGCCATCAGCCCCTTCGGGGGAAAGGGGAATGAGCAGTTCTTC
J: TRBJ2-1
V: TRBV10-3
length: 15
size: .
D: .

CDR3: CSARESAGGQHEQYF
DNA: TGCAGTGCTAGAGAATCAGCGGGAGGGCAACACGAGCAGTACTTC
J: TRBJ2-7
V: TRBV20-1
length: 15
size: .
D: TRBD2

CDR3: CASSFSFRGVISGANVLTF
DNA: TGTGCCAGCAGCTTCTCCTTCCGGGGGGTGATATCTGGGGCCAACGTCCTGACTTTC
J: TRBJ2-6
V: TRBV3-1
length: 19
size: .
D: TRBD2

CDR3: CSVGGWADQETQYF
DNA: TGCAGCGTTGGAGGTTGGGCAGACCAAGAGACCCAGTACTTC
J: TRBJ2-5
V: TRBV29-1
length: 14
size: few
D: .

CDR3: CSARRGPNDDEQFF
DNA: TGCAGTGCCAGAAGAGGGCCCAACGACGATGAGCAGTTCTTC
J: TRBJ2-1
V: TRBV20-1
length: 14
size: .
D: .

CDR3: CASSPLNFRGFSEAFF
DNA: TGTGCCAGCAGTCCTCTAAACTTCAGGGGGTTCTCTGAAGCTTTCTTT
J: TRBJ1-1
V: TRBV6-2/TRBV6-3
length: 16
size: many
D: TRBD1

CDR3: CASSRRAGLKTYEQYF
DNA: TGTGCCAGCAGCCGACGGGCGGGACTAAAAACCTACGAGCAGTACTTC
J: TRBJ2-7
V: TRBV3-1
length: 16
size: many
D: TRBD2

CDR3: CATSDRASAYNEQFF
DNA: TGTGCCACCAGTGATCGGGCTTCAGCCTACAATGAGCAGTTCTTC
J: TRBJ2-1
V: TRBV24-1
length: 15
size: .
D: .

CDR3: CSTDQKQGPNYGYTF
DNA: TGCAGTACCGACCAAAAACAGGGACCTAACTATGGCTACACCTTC
J: TRBJ1-2
V: TRBV20-1
length: 15
size: few
D: .

CDR3: CASSQGGATEAFF
DNA: TGTGCCAGCAGCCAAGGTGGAGCCACTGAAGCTTTCTTT
J: TRBJ1-1
V: TRBV3-1
length: 13
size: .
D: .

CDR3: CAISPTGEAYNEQFF
DNA: TGTGCCATCAGCCCGACAGGGGAAGCCTACAATGAGCAGTTCTTC
J: TRBJ2-1
V: TRBV10-3
length: 15
size: .
D: TRBD1

CDR3: CASSSGSGSQHF
DNA: TGTGCCAGCAGTTCCGGATCGGGGTCCCAGCATTTT
J: TRBJ1-5
V: TRBV12-3/TRBV12-4
length: 12
size: few
D: .

CDR3: CASVVGAESEQYF
DNA: TGTGCCAGCGTTGTGGGGGCGGAATCCGAGCAGTACTTC
J: TRBJ2-7
V: TRBV6-1
length: 13
size: many
D: .

CDR3: CASSYTMGWETQYF
DNA: TGTGCCAGTAGTTATACGATGGGATGGGAGACCCAGTACTTC
J: TRBJ2-5
V: TRBV19
length: 14
size: .
D: .

CDR3: CASSQERSGAYEQYF
DNA: TGCGCCAGCAGCCAAGAACGTAGCGGGGCCTACGAGCAGTACTTC
J: TRBJ2-7
V: TRBV4-1
length: 15
size: few
D: TRBD2

CDR3: CASSKREGRPKNIQYF
DNA: TGTGCCAGCAGTAAGCGGGAGGGCCGACCCAAAAACATTCAGTACTTC
J: TRBJ2-4
V: TRBV6-2/TRBV6-3
length: 16
size: .
D: TRBD2

CDR3: CASSKDRGIRVQETQYF
DNA: TGTGCCAGTAGTAAGGACAGGGGAATAAGGGTCCAAGAGACCCAGTACTTC
J: TRBJ2-5
V: TRBV19
length: 17
size: few
D: TRBD1